Presented here are 8 T cell receptor beta chains from one specimen sequenced in a study of blood T cell repertoires in COVID-19. Clones were read by immunoSEQ multiplex PCR, and TCRdb kept only the in-frame ones, dropping some. The sample yields approximately 240,000 clones, more than 65% seen once. Sequencing used peripheral blood. These receptors were obtained from a middle-aged woman who had recovered from COVID-19.

The rearrangement links TRBV6-2 or TRBV6-3 to TRBJ2-3, with a tentative D call TRBD1 (5 bases). The CDR3 sequence is 12 residues long. V gave up 6 bases and J gave up 6 bases, with 10 bases separating them. Germline CDR1 MNHEY, CDR2 SVGEGT. CDR3: CASSPSGDTQYF. The CDR3 bases are TGTGCCAGCAGCCCCTCAGGGGATACGCAGTATTTT.

V gene TRBV18 combines with J gene TRBJ2-7; 8 nucleotides line up with TRBD2. The CDR3 sequence is 15 residues long. The V gene's germline CDR1 is KGHSH and CDR2 LQKENI. Losses at the gene ends were 1 base for V and 2 bases for J; bases not matched to a gene: 4. CDR3 nucleotide sequence: TGTGCCAGCTCACCACTAGCGGGGCCTACCTACGAGCAGTACTTC. Amino acids: CASSPLAGPTYEQYF.

This chain uses TRBV7-2 with TRBJ2-3; a possible D gene is TRBD1 (6 bases). Germline values: CDR1 SGHTA, CDR2 FQGNSA. V was pared by 6 bases and J by 0 bases, with 10 bases between. The length of the CDR3 is 14 residues. The CDR3 sequence is CASRSGQSTDTQYF. The CDR3 DNA sequence: TGTGCCAGCAGATCCGGACAGAGCACAGATACGCAGTATTTT.

The chain carries TRBV19 and TRBJ1-2; D might be TRBD1 (5 bases). Germline CDR1 reads LNHDA; CDR2 reads SQIVND (reference sequence). Deletions cut 3 bases from V and 3 bases from J, with 8 bases between. This CDR3 is 13 amino acids long. CDR3 bases: TGTGCCAGTAGTATTACAGGCTACTATGGCTACACCTTC. It yields the protein CASSITGYYGYTF.

V and J are TRBV27 and TRBJ2-1; 9 bases fit TRBD2. In germline, CDR1 is MNHEY, CDR2 SMNVEV (reference sequence). Trimming removed 5 bases from V and 3 bases from J; junction bases left unmatched: 8. CDR3 size: 16 residues. CDR3 amino acids: CASSPLPSGNYNEQFF. CDR3 nucleotides: TGTGCCAGCAGTCCCCTTCCTAGCGGGAACTACAATGAGCAGTTCTTC.

This chain connects TRBV13 to TRBJ1-1, with unresolved D. Trimming removed 5 bases from V and 1 base from J, with 11 bases in between. Germline-derived CDR1 and CDR2 are PRHDT and FYEKMQ (reference sequence). CDR3 size: 14 residues. The CDR3 DNA reads as TGTGCCAGCAGCCCGGCAGGCCGGAACACTGAAGCTTTCTTT. Translation gives CASSPAGRNTEAFF.

The chain is built from TRBV29-1 and TRBJ1-1; TRBD1 aligns across 7 bases. Germline-derived CDR1 and CDR2 are SQVTM and ANQGSEA. The CDR3 loop spans 12 amino acids. V shed 6 bases, J shed 2 bases, and the junction held 3 bases outside the gene matches. CDR3 in DNA: TGCAGCGTCACAGGGGATAACACTGAAGCTTTCTTT. Encoded protein: CSVTGDNTEAFF.

This clone was seen only once. V is TRBV18 and J is TRBJ2-5, with a tentative D call TRBD2 (7 bases). Trimming stripped 2 bases from V and 2 bases from J, with 12 bases between. There are 15 residues in the CDR3. Germline loops: CDR1 KGHSH, CDR2 LQKENI. The CDR3 protein is CASSPSGGLQETQYF. DNA for the CDR3: TGTGCCAGCTCACCATCGGGGGGCCTACAAGAGACCCAGTACTTC.